These 7 T cell receptor beta chains were all obtained from the same sample, sequenced in a study of radiotherapy plus CTLA-4 blockade in lung cancer. Here immunoSEQ multiplex PCR was the method, and the copy in TCRdb shows in-frame clones only, minus some. In the table there are 65,000 to 90,000 clones, about 87% of which are singletons. This sample comprised peripheral blood, obtained from a patient treated with radiotherapy plus ipilimumab. The receptors come from a human donor with non-small cell lung cancer who had stable disease on radiotherapy plus ipilimumab.

The J gene is TRBJ2-1, the V gene TRBV6-5; 12 positions match TRBD2. Germline V gene lookup returns CDR1 MNHEY and CDR2 SVGAGI. The CDR3 spans 15 residues. The V segment lost 6 bases and the J segment 15 bases; nucleotides outside the gene matches: 15. The CDR3 DNA is TGTGCCAGCAGCCCGACTAGCGGGAGTAGCTGGGGTTGGTTCTTC. This encodes CASSPTSGSSWGWFF.

The chain employs TRBV19 and TRBJ1-2, with D perhaps TRBD1 (6 bases). There are 13 residues in the CDR3. V lost 9 bases and J lost 3, with 14 bases in between. The germline V gene encodes CDR1 LNHDA and CDR2 SQIVND (reference sequence). CDR3 protein: CASGTGSDYGYTF. CDR3 coding DNA: TGTGCCAGCGGAACAGGGTCGGACTATGGCTACACCTTC.

V is TRBV5-5 and J is TRBJ1-5; perhaps TRBD1 as D (5 bases). V was shortened by 4 bases and J by 1 base, with 6 bases between the two germline ends. Germline CDR1 reads SGHKS; CDR2 reads YYEKEE (reference sequence). There are 13 residues in the CDR3. This CDR3 is CASSGDSNQPQHF. CDR3 nucleotide sequence: TGTGCCAGCAGCGGGGACAGCAATCAGCCCCAGCATTTT.

This chain connects TRBV2 to TRBJ2-7; D uncertain. Germline V gene lookup returns CDR1 SNHLY and CDR2 FYNNEI. The CDR3 has 14 residues. Trimming removed 2 bases from V and 5 bases from J, with 13 bases in between. The chain's CDR3 is CASSEWWSTNEQYF. The CDR3 nucleotides read TGTGCCAGCAGTGAATGGTGGAGTACTAACGAGCAGTACTTC.

The V gene is TRBV7-9, the J gene TRBJ2-3, with TRBD2 as a possible D gene (7 bases). Per germline, CDR1 SEHNR and CDR2 FQNEAQ (reference sequence). Trimming took 2 bases from V and 5 from J, leaving 20 bases between them. There are 17 residues in the CDR3. CDR3 loop: CASSLLEGGGHIDTQYF. The CDR3 region has the DNA TGTGCCAGCAGCTTACTTGAGGGCGGGGGACATATAGATACGCAGTATTTT. Full variable domain (rest looked up from reference TRBV7-9 and TRBJ2-3): DTGVSQNPRHKITKRGQNVTFRCDPISEHNRLYWYRQTLGQGPEFLTYFQNEAQLEKSRLLSDRFSAERPKGSFSTLEIQRTEQGDSAMYLCASSLLEGGGHIDTQYFGPGTRLTVL.

The V and J genes are TRBV9 and TRBJ2-2; the D gene is possibly TRBD2 (5 bases). V gave up 0 bases and J gave up 0 bases, with 12 bases separating them. From germline, CDR1 is SGDLS and CDR2 YYNGEE. This CDR3 comprises 17 residues. Written as DNA, the CDR3 is TGTGCCAGCAGCGTAGCTAGGAACGGGGCGAACACCGGGGAGCTGTTTTTT. Translation gives CASSVARNGANTGELFF.

Written as DNA, the CDR3 is TGTGCCAGTAGTATCGAGGTGCCCGCCTACGAGCAGTACTTC. Translated: CASSIEVPAYEQYF. The chain has TRBV19 and TRBJ2-7; D remains unclear. The CDR3 length is 14 residues. Per germline, CDR1 LNHDA and CDR2 SQIVND (reference sequence). V lost 3 bases to trimming and J lost 2 bases, with 11 bases between them.